These 28 T cell receptor beta chains came from one sample sequenced in a study of blood T cell repertoires in COVID-19. The table came from immunoSEQ multiplex PCR; TCRdb's copy has only in-frame clones and leaves some out. The sample has 300,000 or so clones, around 83% seen once. The material sequenced was peripheral blood. Receptors were obtained from a woman aged 45-65 years with acute or convalescent COVID-19.

This clone was seen once. V and J are TRBV7-2 and TRBJ1-1; 10 nucleotides match TRBD1. Germline CDR1 is SGHTA and CDR2 is FQGNSA. V shed 8 bases and J 10 bases; nucleotides not matched to a gene: 1. The CDR3 is 10 amino acids. CDR3 protein: CASGQGVAFF. In DNA, the CDR3 is TGTGCCAGCGGACAGGGGGTAGCTTTCTTT.

V usage is TRBV4-2 and J usage is TRBJ1-2; D is perhaps TRBD1 (6 bases). Trimming cost V 2 bases and J 5 bases, with 12 bases left between them. This CDR3 comprises 14 residues. The germline CDR1 and CDR2 sequences are LGHNA and YNFKEQ. The CDR3 coding sequence is TGTGCCAGCAGCCAACGGACAGAATGGTATGGCTACACCTTC. Translating gives CASSQRTEWYGYTF.

The chain links TRBV9 to TRBJ1-2; TRBD1 matches at 11 bases. V shed 4 bases and J 6 bases; nucleotides not matched to a gene: 5. Germline-derived CDR1 and CDR2 are SGDLS and YYNGEE. The CDR3 consists of 14 residues. This CDR3 reads CASSLGTGGNGYTF. CDR3 DNA: TGTGCCAGCAGCCTCGGGACAGGGGGGAATGGCTACACCTTC. The full variable domain, completed using reference TRBV9 and TRBJ1-2, is DSGVTQTPKHLITATGQRVTLRCSPRSGDLSVYWYQQSLDQGLQFLIQYYNGEERAKGNILERFSAQQFPDLHSELNLSSLELGDSALYFCASSLGTGGNGYTFGSGTRLTVV.

The chain couples TRBV6-6 to TRBJ1-3, with D tentatively TRBD1 (6 bases). CDR1 and CDR2 from the germline V gene are MNHNY and SVGAGI (reference sequence). The V end was cut by 6 bases, the J end by 0 bases, with 12 bases between. The CDR3 loop spans 15 amino acids. The CDR3 DNA reads as TGTGCCAGCAGCCGACAGGCCAGCTCTGGAAACACCATATATTTT. Residues: CASSRQASSGNTIYF.

The chain links TRBV7-9 to TRBJ1-3, with 7 positions matching TRBD1. Germline V gene lookup returns CDR1 SEHNR and CDR2 FQNEAQ (reference sequence). J gave up 3 bases and V 5 bases, and 4 bases lay outside the gene matches. This CDR3 spans 14 amino acids. In DNA, the CDR3 is TGTGCCAGCAGCACAGGGGCGTATGGAAACACCATATATTTT. Residues: CASSTGAYGNTIYF.

This chain joins TRBV29-1 and TRBJ2-3, with TRBD1 matching over 8 bases. The V and J ends lost 6 bases and 2 bases, in that order; junction bases with no gene match: 7. Germline V gene lookup returns CDR1 SQVTM and CDR2 ANQGSEA. The CDR3 consists of 14 residues. Here the CDR3 reads CSVQDRGITDTQYF. CDR3 in DNA: TGCAGCGTCCAAGACAGGGGAATCACAGATACGCAGTATTTT.

The chain uses TRBV4-1 and TRBJ1-5, with D tentatively TRBD1 (6 bases). V lost 4 bases and J lost 3, with 22 bases in between. Germline V lookup: CDR1 MGHRA, CDR2 YSYEKL. There are 18 residues in the CDR3. CDR3 nucleotide sequence: TGCGCCAGCAGCCGGTTGGGTCTGCGGACAGCTAACAATCAGCCCCAGCATTTT. Protein sequence: CASSRLGLRTANNQPQHF.

This rearrangement joins TRBV4-1 to TRBJ1-1; 7 bases match TRBD1. The CDR3 is 14 residues long. Trimming at V came to 3 bases and at J to 3 bases, leaving 4 bases not matched to a gene. Germline assignment: CDR1 MGHRA and CDR2 YSYEKL. CDR3 sequence (DNA): TGCGCCAGCAGCCAGCCTACAGGGGACACTGAAGCTTTCTTT. Protein sequence: CASSQPTGDTEAFF.

This rearrangement joins TRBV28 to TRBJ2-1, with 7 nucleotides matching TRBD1. Germline loops: CDR1 MDHEN, CDR2 SYDVKM. The CDR3 totals 15 residues. Trimming at V came to 3 bases and at J to 1 base, leaving 3 bases not matched to a gene. This chain's CDR3 is CASSLRQGSYNEQFF. The DNA for the CDR3 is TGTGCCAGCAGTTTGAGACAGGGTTCCTACAATGAGCAGTTCTTC.

The chain uses TRBV2 and TRBJ2-1, with D maybe TRBD2 (6 bases). Germline CDR1 is SNHLY and CDR2 is FYNNEI. The germline V and J ends were trimmed by 1 base and 3 bases, with 13 bases remaining between them. The CDR3 consists of 16 residues. This chain's CDR3 is CASSEGASDHYNEQFF. The CDR3 DNA follows: TGTGCCAGCAGTGAAGGGGCTAGCGATCACTACAATGAGCAGTTCTTC.

The chain employs TRBV30 and TRBJ2-1, with 10 bases matching TRBD1. The CDR3 loop spans 13 amino acids. The germline CDR1 and CDR2 sequences are GTSNPN and SVGIG (reference sequence). With 1 base clipped from V and 6 bases from J, the junction kept 0 bases outside the gene matches. The CDR3 region has the DNA TGTGCCTGGAGTGGACAGGGGGCCAATGAGCAGTTCTTC. This encodes CAWSGQGANEQFF.

The chain has TRBV12-3 or TRBV12-4 and TRBJ1-2; no clear D gene. The germline V and J ends were trimmed by 1 base and 8 bases, with 5 bases remaining between them. CDR3 size: 11 residues. In DNA form, the CDR3 reads TGTGCCAGCAGTTTAGTGGGCGGCTACACCTTC. This codes for CASSLVGGYTF.

The CDR3 region has the DNA TGTGCCAGCCGGACAGTGTATTCGAACACCGGGGAGCTGTTTTTT. This encodes CASRTVYSNTGELFF. This chain uses TRBV5-8 with TRBJ2-2, with D possibly matching TRBD1 (6 bases). The CDR3 is 15 residues long. Trimming left V 7 bases short and J 0 bases short, with 13 bases between. CDR1 and CDR2 (germline): SGHTS, YDEGEE.

The chain combines TRBV7-2 with TRBJ2-5; D possibly corresponds to TRBD2 (5 bases). CDR1 and CDR2 (germline): SGHTA, FQGNSA. Deletions cut 1 base from V and 5 bases from J, with 20 bases between. The CDR3 totals 17 residues. The CDR3 spells CASSLGTAGTVHETQYF. CDR3 sequence (DNA): TGTGCCAGCAGCTTAGGGACGGCGGGCACGGTTCATGAGACCCAGTACTTC.

J is TRBJ1-1 and V is TRBV6-5; 7 nucleotides match TRBD1. The CDR3 covers 12 residues. Germline values: CDR1 MNHEY, CDR2 SVGAGI. V trimming: 6 bases; J trimming: 4 bases; junction bases outside the gene matches: 2. The CDR3 coding sequence is TGTGCCAGCAGCCACAGGGGCACTGAAGCTTTCTTT. It is translated as CASSHRGTEAFF.

The gene calls are TRBV2 and TRBJ2-5; TRBD2 agrees at 8 bases. The germline CDR1 and CDR2 sequences are SNHLY and FYNNEI. CDR3 length: 13 amino acids. Germline trimming cut 6 bases from V and 5 bases from J; bases unmatched to any gene: 5. CDR3 DNA sequence: TGTGCCAGCAGCGGGAGGGCCAGGGAGACCCAGTACTTC. Its translation: CASSGRARETQYF.

In DNA, the CDR3 is TGTGCCAGCAGTCCAAGGGAGGGCACTGAAGCTTTCTTT. Encoded protein: CASSPREGTEAFF. V is TRBV12-3 or TRBV12-4 and J is TRBJ1-1; D is ambiguous. V lost 5 bases to trimming and J lost 4 bases, with 11 bases between them. The CDR3 spans 13 residues.

The chain is built from TRBV6-1 and TRBJ1-2; D not resolved. This CDR3 spans 15 amino acids. In germline, CDR1 is MNHNS, CDR2 SASEGT. Trimming shortened V by 1 base and J by 4 bases, and 13 bases separated the two germline ends. The CDR3 region is CASSEGLPLSYGYTF. The CDR3 region has the DNA TGTGCCAGCAGTGAAGGACTCCCACTTAGCTATGGCTACACCTTC.

The V gene is TRBV7-3, the J gene TRBJ2-3; D gene uncertain. Germline V gene data show CDR1 as SGHTA and CDR2 as FQGTGA. This CDR3 is 13 amino acids long. V shed 4 bases and J shed 4 bases, with 9 bases lying between them. The CDR3 loop reads CASSSMSADTQYF. Here the CDR3 DNA reads TGTGCCAGCAGCTCTATGAGCGCAGATACGCAGTATTTT.

The sample holds one count of this clone. This chain links TRBV18 with TRBJ1-1, with D perhaps matching TRBD1 (5 bases). This CDR3 region has 13 residues. The germline V gene has CDR1 KGHSH and CDR2 LQKENI. Trimming removed 10 bases at V and 2 bases at J, with 14 bases between. The CDR3 is CATSEGPNTEAFF. The CDR3, as DNA: TGTGCCACCTCGGAGGGGCCTAACACTGAAGCTTTCTTT.

Here the CDR3 DNA reads TGTGCCAGCAGCGTGAGGGCAGAAGGGGGCGGCTACACCTTC. It encodes CASSVRAEGGGYTF. The chain has TRBV6-5 and TRBJ1-2; the match to TRBD1 covers 7 bases. The V gene's germline CDR1 is MNHEY and CDR2 SVGAGI. V lost 6 bases, J lost 8 bases, and 12 bases stayed unmatched. The CDR3 loop spans 14 amino acids.

In DNA, the CDR3 is TGTGCCAGCAGCCCCACGGGGGGAACCTTACCCTACGAGCAGTACTTC. It yields the protein CASSPTGGTLPYEQYF. The chain couples TRBV6-6 to TRBJ2-7, with 7 bases matching TRBD2. Germline CDR1 is MNHNY and CDR2 is SVGAGI (reference sequence). There are 16 residues in the CDR3. J lost 2 bases, V lost 6 bases, and 13 bases had no gene match.

This sequence joins TRBV30 and TRBJ2-1; D is uncertain. The V end lost 0 bases, the J end lost 0 bases, and 9 bases lay between the germline ends. Germline loops: CDR1 GTSNPN, CDR2 SVGIG (reference sequence). The CDR3 length is 15 residues. The CDR3 DNA sequence: TGTGCCTGGAGTGTATTCCGGAGCTCCTACAATGAGCAGTTCTTC. The encoded protein is CAWSVFRSSYNEQFF.

This chain joins TRBV5-4 and TRBJ1-5; TRBD1 might be the D (6 bases). This CDR3 is built from 13 residues. The germline V gene encodes CDR1 SGHNT and CDR2 YYREEE (reference sequence). V lost 5 bases and J lost 6, with 12 bases in between. The CDR3 loop reads CASSSDRGQPQHF. In DNA form, the CDR3 reads TGTGCCAGCAGTTCGGACAGAGGTCAGCCCCAGCATTTT.

This rearrangement joins TRBV5-1 to TRBJ1-5; 7 bases map to TRBD1. CDR3 size: 14 residues. With 4 bases clipped from V and 2 bases from J, the junction kept 3 bases outside the gene matches. Germline V lookup: CDR1 SGHRS, CDR2 YFSETQ. CDR3 sequence: CASSVGQGNQPQHF. Written as DNA, the CDR3 is TGCGCCAGCAGCGTCGGACAGGGCAATCAGCCCCAGCATTTT.

This clone has more than one count but fewer than ten. The V and J genes are TRBV30 and TRBJ1-2; D might be TRBD1 (6 bases). There are 13 residues in the CDR3. The V end lost 2 bases, the J end lost 6 bases, and 13 bases lay between the germline ends. The germline V gene has CDR1 GTSNPN and CDR2 SVGIG (reference sequence). The CDR3 nucleotides read TGTGCCTGGAGTCCGGGAACAGGGAATGGCTACACCTTC. It is translated as CAWSPGTGNGYTF. Using reference TRBV30 and TRBJ1-2 for the parts outside the CDR3, the full variable domain is SQTIHQWPATLVQPVGSPLSLECTVEGTSNPNLYWYRQAAGRGLQLLFYSVGIGQISSEVPQNLSASRPQDRQFILSSKKLLLSDSGFYLCAWSPGTGNGYTFGSGTRLTVV.

The J gene is TRBJ2-2, the V gene TRBV2, with a tentative D call TRBD1 (6 bases). The CDR3 has 16 residues. V lost 6 bases to trimming and J lost 2 bases, with 16 bases between them. Germline CDR1 is SNHLY and CDR2 is FYNNEI. The CDR3 nucleotides read TGTGCCAGCAGCGAAACTAGGACAGACAACACCGGGGAGCTGTTTTTT. It is translated as CASSETRTDNTGELFF.

This chain links TRBV5-4 with TRBJ2-1; D gene unclear. The CDR3 runs to 15 residues. Trimming took off 0 bases at V and 5 bases at J, with 12 bases between the two ends. Germline V gene lookup returns CDR1 SGHNT and CDR2 YYREEE (reference sequence). CDR3 sequence (DNA): TGTGCCAGCAGCTTGGGAGGTAGCAACCACAATGAGCAGTTCTTC. Protein product: CASSLGGSNHNEQFF.